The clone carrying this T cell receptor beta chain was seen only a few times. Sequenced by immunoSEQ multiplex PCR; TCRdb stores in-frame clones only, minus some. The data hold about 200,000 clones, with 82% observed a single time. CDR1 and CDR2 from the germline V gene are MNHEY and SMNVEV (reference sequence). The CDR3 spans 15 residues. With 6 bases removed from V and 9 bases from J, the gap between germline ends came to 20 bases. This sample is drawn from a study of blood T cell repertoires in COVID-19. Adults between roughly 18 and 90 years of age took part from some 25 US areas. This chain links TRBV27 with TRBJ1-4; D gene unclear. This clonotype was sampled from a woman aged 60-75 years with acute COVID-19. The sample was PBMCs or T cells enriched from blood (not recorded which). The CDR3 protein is CASSPNRERIKKLFF. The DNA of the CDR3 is TGTGCCAGCAGCCCGAATAGGGAGAGGATTAAAAAACTGTTTTTT.